The 20 T cell receptor beta chains presented below share a single source sample, sequenced in a study of beta chain features in type 1 diabetes. Expressed TCRB transcripts were sequenced, since all the RNA that had been isolated was reverse transcribed. Clones were read by immunoSEQ multiplex PCR, and TCRdb kept only the in-frame ones, dropping some. This repertoire shows 310,000 or so clones, 8% found once; its top ten account for 0.44%. The sample was central memory CD4+ T cells from blood. The source is a woman between 18 and 30 years old in good health.

This clone was counted ten times or more. The rearrangement joins TRBV7-2 to TRBJ2-7; 10 positions agree with TRBD2. J lost 0 bases, V lost 5 bases, and 4 bases had no gene match. Looked up from germline, CDR1 is SGHTA and CDR2 is FQGNSA. This CDR3 contains 15 residues. As DNA, the CDR3 is TGTGCCAGCAGCGTCACTAGCGGGACCTCCTACGAGCAGTACTTC. Translating it yields CASSVTSGTSYEQYF. The full variable domain, completed using reference TRBV7-2 and TRBJ2-7, is GAGVSQSPSNKVTEKGKDVELRCDPISGHTALYWYRQSLGQGLEFLIYFQGNSAPDKSGLPSDRFSAERTGGSVSTLTIQRTQQEDSAVYLCASSVTSGTSYEQYFGPGTRLTVT.

In its sample, this clone was seen a few times. The rearrangement links TRBV2 to TRBJ2-3, with 8 positions matching TRBD1. CDR1 SNHLY and CDR2 FYNNEI come from the germline V gene. The CDR3 extends over 17 amino acids. Trimming removed 10 bases from V and 4 bases from J; junction bases left unmatched: 19. This CDR3 is CATQHSRTGRNSDTQYF. The CDR3 bases are TGTGCCACCCAGCATTCTCGGACAGGGCGAAACTCAGATACGCAGTATTTT.

This clone has just a few counts. V and J are TRBV11-2 and TRBJ2-1; the match to TRBD1 covers 7 bases. The V and J ends lost 1 base and 0 bases, in that order; junction bases with no gene match: 6. CDR3 length: 17 amino acids. Looked up from germline, CDR1 is SGHAT and CDR2 is FQNNGV. CDR3 in amino acids: CASSLGGGSSSYNEQFF. The DNA for the CDR3 is TGTGCCAGCAGCTTAGGAGGGGGCTCAAGCTCCTACAATGAGCAGTTCTTC.

Only a few counts were recorded for this clone. This chain uses TRBV19 with TRBJ1-4; possible D gene TRBD1, 5 bases. Trimming took off 7 bases at V and 4 bases at J, with 13 bases between the two ends. This CDR3 region has 14 residues. The germline V gene encodes CDR1 LNHDA and CDR2 SQIVND (reference sequence). The CDR3 sequence: CASKNDGGNEKLFF. CDR3 DNA sequence: TGTGCCAGTAAGAACGACGGGGGTAATGAAAAACTGTTTTTT.

This clone was seen more than once but under ten times. DNA of the CDR3: TGTGCCAGCACTCCCTCCCCCGGGGCAAAACTAGCCAAAAACATTCAGTACTTC. It yields the protein CASTPSPGAKLAKNIQYF. The chain employs TRBV28 and TRBJ2-4; D is tentatively TRBD1 or TRBD2 (5 bases each). Trimming cost V 7 bases and J 0 bases, with 22 bases left between them. The CDR3 is 18 amino acids. Per the germline V gene, CDR1 is MDHEN and CDR2 is SYDVKM.

The table lists this clone with a few counts. In the same sample, other DNA sequences code for this CDR3. This chain connects TRBV5-1 to TRBJ2-7; D gene ambiguous. The CDR3 contains 12 residues. The V and J ends lost 2 bases and 4 bases respectively, with 7 bases between them. Germline values: CDR1 SGHRS, CDR2 YFSETQ. DNA of the CDR3: TGCGCCAGCAGCTTTTCCGGTTACGAGCAGTACTTC. Its translation is CASSFSGYEQYF.

The table lists this clone with a few counts. The J gene is TRBJ1-4, the V gene TRBV7-9, with D tentatively TRBD1 (5 bases). Germline CDR1 reads SEHNR; CDR2 reads FQNEAQ (reference sequence). V was shortened by 4 bases and J by 5 bases, with 14 bases between the two germline ends. This CDR3 has 15 amino acids. The CDR3 DNA follows: TGTGCCAGCAGCTCCAGACAGCTCCGAAATGAAAAACTGTTTTTT. Protein product: CASSSRQLRNEKLFF.

This clone came up a few times. The genes are TRBV4-3 and TRBJ1-2, with a tentative D call TRBD1 (6 bases). CDR3 length equals 15 residues. V lost 0 bases to trimming and J lost 6 bases, with 14 bases between them. The germline V gene encodes CDR1 LGHNA and CDR2 YSLEER. CDR3 region: CASSQEIPGEDGYTF. The CDR3 coding sequence is TGCGCCAGCAGCCAAGAGATCCCAGGGGAGGATGGCTACACCTTC.

Only a few counts were recorded for this clone. The sample holds other DNA sequences that translate to the same CDR3. The chain uses TRBV28 and TRBJ1-2; the D is unclear. With 5 bases removed from V and 1 base from J, the gap between germline ends came to 8 bases. The CDR3 runs 13 residues. Germline V CDR1 and CDR2: MDHEN, SYDVKM. The CDR3 spells CASSLTDNYGYTF. The CDR3 region has the DNA TGTGCCAGCAGTCTGACGGATAACTATGGCTACACCTTC.

This chain uses TRBV7-6 with TRBJ1-1; D uncertain. This CDR3 is built from 12 residues. Germline V gene sequence: CDR1 SGHVS, CDR2 FNYEAQ. Deletions cut 7 bases from V and 7 bases from J, with 13 bases between. DNA for the CDR3: TGTGCCAGCAAGACACGGCGGGGTGAAGCTTTCTTT. This encodes CASKTRRGEAFF.

Ten or more counts support this clone. The CDR3: CASSEGGGQPDTQYF. The CDR3 nucleotides read TGCGCCAGCAGCGAAGGGGGAGGTCAGCCAGATACGCAGTATTTT. The chain employs TRBV5-1 and TRBJ2-3; D possibly uses TRBD1 or TRBD2 (6 bases each). V was clipped by 4 bases and J by 4 bases, with 16 bases between them. The V gene's germline CDR1 is SGHRS and CDR2 YFSETQ. This CDR3 region has 15 residues.

This clone was seen only a few times. The rearrangement uses TRBV7-2 and TRBJ2-7; possible D gene TRBD1, 6 bases. The CDR3 runs to 14 residues. From germline, CDR1 is SGHTA and CDR2 FQGNSA. V dropped 4 bases and J dropped 4 bases, with 14 bases sitting between them. CDR3 sequence: CASSSRTERYEQYF. As DNA, the CDR3 is TGTGCCAGCAGCTCTCGGACAGAACGTTACGAGCAGTACTTC.

Of note for this clone: Distinct nucleotide sequences in the sample also encode this CDR3. The chain combines TRBV2 with TRBJ2-7; the match to TRBD2 covers 7 bases. Germline V gene data show CDR1 as SNHLY and CDR2 as FYNNEI. The CDR3 is 13 amino acids. V lost 6 bases to trimming and J lost 2 bases; unmatched junction nucleotides: 4. The CDR3 sequence is CASRTGGPYEQYF. For the CDR3, the DNA is TGTGCCAGCAGAACGGGAGGTCCCTACGAGCAGTACTTC.

This clone was seen at least ten times. The chain recombines TRBV11-2 with TRBJ1-2, with D maybe TRBD1 (5 bases). CDR1 SGHAT and CDR2 FQNNGV come from the germline V gene. Trimming removed 5 bases at V and 13 bases at J, with 20 bases between. This CDR3 contains 13 residues. The DNA for the CDR3 is TGTGCCAGCAGCCCGGGGAGGAGGGGCGACTCCACCTTC. It translates to CASSPGRRGDSTF.

This clone was detected a few times. The chain has TRBV19 and TRBJ2-2, with D perhaps matching TRBD1 or TRBD2 (5 bases each). Germline CDR1 LNHDA, CDR2 SQIVND (reference sequence). This CDR3 comprises 15 residues. Trimming stripped 3 bases from V and 6 bases from J, with 14 bases between. In DNA, the CDR3 is TGTGCCAGTAGTATTGAGGGGTGGCTCGCCGGGGAGCTGTTTTTT. Amino acid sequence: CASSIEGWLAGELFF.

The J gene is TRBJ2-5, the V gene TRBV2; D is ambiguous. CDR1 is SNHLY and CDR2 is FYNNEI in the germline V gene. The CDR3 spans 12 residues. Deletions cut 5 bases from V and 4 bases from J, with 8 bases between. The CDR3 loop is CASSSPGETQYF. The CDR3 DNA is TGTGCCAGCAGTTCTCCAGGAGAGACCCAGTACTTC.

The rearrangement links TRBV10-1 to TRBJ1-1; no clear D gene. V dropped 6 bases and J dropped 6 bases, with 14 bases sitting between them. The CDR3 loop spans 13 amino acids. The germline gives CDR1 WNHNN, CDR2 SYGVQD (reference sequence). The CDR3: CASSQVLGSEAFF. CDR3 coding DNA: TGCGCCAGCAGCCAAGTCTTGGGGTCTGAAGCTTTCTTT.

The sample holds a few counts of this clone. V gene TRBV5-1 combines with J gene TRBJ2-7; D gene unclear. CDR3 length equals 12 residues. Trimming removed 1 base at V and 0 bases at J, with 2 bases between. Germline V gives CDR1 SGHRS, CDR2 YFSETQ. The CDR3 sequence is CASSLTSYEQYF. The DNA for the CDR3 is TGCGCCAGCAGCTTGACCTCCTACGAGCAGTACTTC.

The V and J genes are TRBV13 and TRBJ2-3; tentative D call: TRBD1 (6 bases). The CDR3 has 15 residues. The ends were cut back, 5 bases at V and 5 bases at J, with 17 bases in the middle. Germline lookup yields CDR1 PRHDT and CDR2 FYEKMQ (reference sequence). The CDR3 spells CASSLYRVKGDTQYF. DNA for the CDR3: TGTGCCAGCAGCCTTTACAGGGTTAAAGGAGATACGCAGTATTTT.

This clone was seen repeatedly, ten times or more. This chain joins TRBV23-1 and TRBJ2-5, with a tentative D call TRBD2 (7 bases). TRBV23-1 is placed among ORFs of uncertain function. The CDR3 extends over 15 amino acids. The V gene lost 4 bases and the J gene lost 2 bases, with 14 bases spanning the gap. The CDR3 DNA follows: TGCGCCAGCAGTCCCAAGCGGGGACAACAAGAGACCCAGTACTTC. Translated, it gives CASSPKRGQQETQYF.